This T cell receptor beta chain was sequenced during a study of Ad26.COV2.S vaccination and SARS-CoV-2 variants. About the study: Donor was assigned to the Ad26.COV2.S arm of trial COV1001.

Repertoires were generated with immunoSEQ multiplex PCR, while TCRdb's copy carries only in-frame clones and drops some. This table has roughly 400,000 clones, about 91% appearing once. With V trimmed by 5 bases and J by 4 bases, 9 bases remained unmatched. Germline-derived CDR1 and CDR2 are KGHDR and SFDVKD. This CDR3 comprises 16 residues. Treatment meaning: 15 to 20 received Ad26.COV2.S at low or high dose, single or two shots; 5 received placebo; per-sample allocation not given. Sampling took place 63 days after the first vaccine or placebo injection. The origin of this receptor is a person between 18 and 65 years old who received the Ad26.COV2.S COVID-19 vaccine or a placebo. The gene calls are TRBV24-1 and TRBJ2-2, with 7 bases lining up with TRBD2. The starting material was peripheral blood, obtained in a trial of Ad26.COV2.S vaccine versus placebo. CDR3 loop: CATSVSKRGVTGELFF. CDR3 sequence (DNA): TGTGCCACCAGTGTGAGTAAGCGGGGAGTCACCGGGGAGCTGTTTTTT.